This is a list of T cell receptor beta chains from one sample in a study of blood T cell repertoires in COVID-19. TCRdb's copy holds only in-frame clones and misses some; the assay was immunoSEQ multiplex PCR. The data hold about 130,000 clones, with around 89% observed a single time. The sample comprised peripheral blood. The receptor set was obtained from a man in his 60s with active or convalescent COVID-19. Each CDR3 is given with its conserved first and last residue. The D gene is left open where the match is weak. For some rows the clone size is stated as once, few or many, or as a class when expanded; others skip it.

clone_size d_call j_call v_call cdr3_nt cdr3_aa
. . TRBJ1-2 TRBV6-2/TRBV6-3 TGTGCCAGCAGCCGGGACATAACGGACTACACCTTC CASSRDITDYTF
. . TRBJ1-3 TRBV10-3 TGTGCCATCAGTGGGGGAGCTGGAAACACCATATATTTT CAISGGAGNTIYF
. . TRBJ2-3 TRBV7-6 TGTGCCAGCAGCGTCGGGGTAGCGGATTCCACAGATACGCAGTATTTT CASSVGVADSTDTQYF
. . TRBJ2-7 TRBV28 TGTGCCAGCAGTTTAGGGAGAGAGCTCGTGTACTTC CASSLGRELVYF
. . TRBJ1-5 TRBV18 TGTGCCAGCTCCCTGGACAGTCATCAGCCCCAGCATTTT CASSLDSHQPQHF
many . TRBJ1-5 TRBV28 TGTGCCAGCAGTTTTGTCAACGGTGGGGCACGCAATCAGCCCCAGCATTTT CASSFVNGGARNQPQHF
. TRBD1 TRBJ1-6 TRBV6-5 TGTGCCAGCACTGGGGGACAGGGATTGAATTCACCCCTCCACTTT CASTGGQGLNSPLHF
. . TRBJ1-6 TRBV6-5 TGTGCCAGCAGACTAGCCCCGGGGGTCCTCCACTTT CASRLAPGVLHF
. TRBD1 TRBJ2-7 TRBV18 TGTGCCAGCTCACCTCGACAGGGGCCTTACGAGCAGTACTTC CASSPRQGPYEQYF
. . TRBJ1-1 TRBV11-2 TGTGCCAGCAGCTTAGCGGGGGGGGGCAACACTGAAGCTTTCTTT CASSLAGGGNTEAFF
. . TRBJ1-1 TRBV28 TGTGCCAGCAGCCTTAACAGGGATCGGGAAGCTTTCTTT CASSLNRDREAFF
. TRBD2 TRBJ2-3 TRBV27 TGTGCCAGCAGTTTGGGAGCGGGCGGGGGGACAGATACGCAGTATTTT CASSLGAGGGTDTQYF
few . TRBJ1-2 TRBV3-1/TRBV3-2 TGTGCCAGCAGCCCCTCTGGGCAGCTCTATGGCTACACCTTC CASSPSGQLYGYTF
. TRBD1 TRBJ1-2 TRBV18 TGTGCCAGCTCACCCCTACAGGGGGAAGGAGGCTACACCTTC CASSPLQGEGGYTF
. TRBD2 TRBJ2-3 TRBV7-2 TGTGCCAGCAGCTTTTGGCGGGGGAAATTCACAGATACGCAGTATTTT CASSFWRGKFTDTQYF
. TRBD2 TRBJ2-7 TRBV5-5 TGTGCCAGCAGCTTCGCTAGCGGGAGGCACTACGAGCAGTACTTC CASSFASGRHYEQYF
. . TRBJ2-7 TRBV18 TGTGCCAGCTCACAGGGGAGGGAGCAGTACTTC CASSQGREQYF
. TRBD2 TRBJ2-7 TRBV29-1 TGCAGCGTCCGTAGGACTAGCGGGAATTTCTACCCAAAATGGCAGTACTTC CSVRRTSGNFYPKWQYF
. . TRBJ1-5 TRBV18 TGTGCCAGCTCACCCGGACACCCTAGCAATCAGCCCCAGCATTTT CASSPGHPSNQPQHF
. . TRBJ1-2 TRBV28 TGTGCCAGCATGCGGGACGGAGCTAACTATGGCTACACCTTC CASMRDGANYGYTF
. . TRBJ1-3 TRBV5-6 TGTGCCAGCAGCTTGTACAGGGTGGAAAACACCATATATTTT CASSLYRVENTIYF
. TRBD2 TRBJ2-1 TRBV7-2 TGTGCCAGCAGCTGCGTCCCGGGACTAGCCCTAACAACCTACAATGAGCAGTTCTTC CASSCVPGLALTTYNEQFF
. . TRBJ1-5 TRBV29-1 TGCAGCGTTGCTCAGGGAGGCATCGATCAGCCCCAGCATTTT CSVAQGGIDQPQHF
. TRBD2 TRBJ2-3 TRBV4-3 TGCGCCAGCAGCCAAGATCAGGCCGGGGGGGGGTTAGATACGCAGTATTTT CASSQDQAGGGLDTQYF
. TRBD1 TRBJ1-2 TRBV9 TGTGCCAGCAGCCGGGACAGGGGTTTCTATGGCTACACCTTC CASSRDRGFYGYTF
. TRBD2 TRBJ2-7 TRBV6-5 TGTGCCAGCACTCGGGGGGGCAGCTACGAGCAGTACTTC CASTRGGSYEQYF
. . TRBJ1-6 TRBV2 TGTGCCAGCACTGGGCCCAGGGTAACCAATTCACCCCTCCACTTT CASTGPRVTNSPLHF
. . TRBJ2-2 TRBV5-1 TGCGCCAGCAGCCGACTGGGGCCGAACACCGGGGAGCTGTTTTTT CASSRLGPNTGELFF
. TRBD2 TRBJ2-3 TRBV30 TGTGCCTGGGGAAGCGGGACGGCCACAGATACGCAGTATTTT CAWGSGTATDTQYF
. . TRBJ2-7 TRBV28 TGTGCCAGCAGCCCTCCCCTCTACGAGCAGTACTTC CASSPPLYEQYF
. . TRBJ1-2 TRBV12-3/TRBV12-4 TGTGCCAGCAGTGCAGGGGACTATGGCTACACCTTC CASSAGDYGYTF
. . TRBJ1-6 TRBV7-2 TGTGCCAGCAGCCCCTCCTATTCACCCCTCCACTTT CASSPSYSPLHF
. . TRBJ1-3 TRBV7-8 TGTGCCAGCAGCCAAAGCCCCAGGGCGAGCTCTGGAAACACCATATATTTT CASSQSPRASSGNTIYF
. TRBD2 TRBJ2-1 TRBV9 TGTGCCAGTGGTGGTGCCCGAGCGGGGTACAATGAGCAGTTCTTC CASGGARAGYNEQFF
. . TRBJ1-5 TRBV19 TGTGCCAGCACCCTTCGACAATTAGTTAGCAATCAGCCCCAGCATTTT CASTLRQLVSNQPQHF
. TRBD1 TRBJ2-3 TRBV5-4 TGTGCCAGCAGCTTGGGGGGACAGACTTTTACGCAGTATTTT CASSLGGQTFTQYF
few TRBD1 TRBJ1-5 TRBV18 TGTGCCAGCTCACTTTTTTTTCAGGGGGATCAGCCCCAGCATTTT CASSLFFQGDQPQHF
. TRBD1 TRBJ2-2 TRBV18 TGTGCCAGCTCACCACCGAGCGTTACAGGGGGCACCGGGGAGCTGTTTTTT CASSPPSVTGGTGELFF
. . TRBJ2-3 TRBV15 TGTGCCACCAGCAGCTCCACTAGAACCCTCACAGATACGCAGTATTTT CATSSSTRTLTDTQYF
. . TRBJ2-7 TRBV6-5 TGTGCCAGCAGTCCCGACAGGTCGGGGCAGTACTTC CASSPDRSGQYF
. TRBD1 TRBJ2-7 TRBV5-4 TGTGCCAGCAGCCCGGGACAGGGGATTACGTCCTACGAGCAGTACTTC CASSPGQGITSYEQYF
. TRBD1 TRBJ1-1 TRBV6-6 TGTGCCAGCAGAAAGGGACAGCTAAACCCTGAAGCTTTCTTT CASRKGQLNPEAFF
. . TRBJ1-6 TRBV11-2 TGTGCCAGCAGCCTTGGGACGGGGGGTAATTCACCCCTCCACTTT CASSLGTGGNSPLHF
. . TRBJ1-3 TRBV21-1 TGTGCCAGCCCCCTTAGAACAGGGAGATGCGTGGGTGGAAACACCATATATTTT CASPLRTGRCVGGNTIYF
. . TRBJ2-5 TRBV7-6 TGTGCCAGCAGCTTAGTGGGAGGAACTCAAAGAGGGGAGACCCAGTACTTC CASSLVGGTQRGETQYF
. TRBD2 TRBJ2-1 TRBV9 TGTGCCAGCAGCACTCGGACTAGCGGGACGAAGCAGTTCTTC CASSTRTSGTKQFF
. . TRBJ2-3 TRBV5-4 TGTGCCAGCAGCTTGGAGGACAGTAAGGTAGATACGCAGTATTTT CASSLEDSKVDTQYF
. . TRBJ1-3 TRBV7-2 TGTGCCAGCAGCTCTGGAGGATCTGGAAACACCATATATTTT CASSSGGSGNTIYF
. TRBD2 TRBJ2-1 TRBV5-6 TGTGCCAGCAGCTTGGTCGGGGGGTCCGGCAATGAGCAGTTCTTC CASSLVGGSGNEQFF
few . TRBJ1-2 TRBV19 TGTGCCAGTAGTATAGGCCAGTCCTTCTATGGCTACACCTTC CASSIGQSFYGYTF
few TRBD1 TRBJ1-1 TRBV7-9 TGTGCCAGCAGCTTAGGGGGGACAGGGAGGACTGAAGCTTTCTTT CASSLGGTGRTEAFF